This TCR beta chain derives from a study of blood T cell repertoires in COVID-19. Study-level information: Sample material is recorded as cDNA or gDNA derived from T cells, B-cell-depleted T cells, or PBMCs.

V trimming: 1 base; J trimming: 5 bases; junction bases outside the gene matches: 6. Germline CDR1 and CDR2: LGHNA and YSLEER. There are 15 residues in the CDR3. Some clones are missing from TCRdb's copy, which holds only in-frame ones; the method was immunoSEQ multiplex PCR. The data contain about 60,000 clones, about 84% of them seen just once; the ten biggest clones take up 35% to 45%. This chain connects TRBV4-3 to TRBJ2-5; TRBD2 aligns across 8 bases. Sequences were obtained from peripheral blood. This clonotype was sampled from a human donor in a cohort sampled during active COVID-19. CDR3 sequence reads: CASSQAGGRLETQYF. CDR3 bases: TGCGCCAGCAGCCAAGCGGGGGGGCGTTTGGAGACCCAGTACTTC.